This record concerns one TCR beta chain sequence. Its antigen is not identified. This entry comes from a study of cytomegalovirus exposure and HLA in healthy donors. Turning to the study itself: Around 85 million unique TCRs from HLA-typed donors were held in an early data release. About four fifths of 398 genotyped donors fell in the Caucasian-associated ancestry cluster. Study-wide results and limits: In a later analysis, parvovirus B19, influenza, CMV and Epstein-Barr virus appeared linked to several top co-occurrence clusters. TCR beta chains numbering about 160 were designated cytomegalovirus-associated.

Germline loops: CDR1 LGHNA, CDR2 YNFKEQ. Trimming stripped 3 bases from V and 3 bases from J, with 15 bases between. The CDR3 is made up of 16 amino acids. With 60 Vbeta and 13 Jbeta primers, the PCR was carried out. Only in-frame clones appear in the TCRdb table, and some are missing; sequencing was by immunoSEQ multiplex PCR. The sample records about 180,000 clones, about 85% being singletons. The receptor's source is a girl between 5 and 17 years old in good health and CMV-seropositive. The V call is TRBV4-2, the J call TRBJ2-1, with D maybe TRBD1 (6 bases). The sample was PBMCs. Here the CDR3 DNA reads TGTGCCAGCAGCCACCTACAGGGTAGATTCTACAATGAGCAGTTCTTC. Its protein product is CASSHLQGRFYNEQFF.